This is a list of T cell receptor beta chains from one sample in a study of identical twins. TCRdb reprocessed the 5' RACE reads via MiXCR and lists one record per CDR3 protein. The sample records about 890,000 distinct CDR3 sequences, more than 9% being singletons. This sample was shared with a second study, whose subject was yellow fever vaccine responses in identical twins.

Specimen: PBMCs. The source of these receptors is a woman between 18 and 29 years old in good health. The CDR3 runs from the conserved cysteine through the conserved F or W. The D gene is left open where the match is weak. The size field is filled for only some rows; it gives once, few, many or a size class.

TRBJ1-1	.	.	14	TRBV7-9	CASTFSELNTEAFF	TGTGCCAGCACATTCTCGGAGTTGAACACTGAAGCTTTCTTT
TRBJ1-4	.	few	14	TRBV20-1	CSAKDGTTNEKLFF	TGCAGTGCAAAGGACGGAACAACTAATGAAAAACTGTTTTTT
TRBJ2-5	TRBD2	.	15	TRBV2	CASTPGGLAQETQYF	TGTGCCAGCACTCCCGGTGGACTAGCGCAAGAGACCCAGTACTTC
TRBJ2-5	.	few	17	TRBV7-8	CASSLRVRVLLQETQYF	TGTGCCAGCAGCTTACGGGTTCGGGTTTTACTTCAAGAGACCCAGTACTTC
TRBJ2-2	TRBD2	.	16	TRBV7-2	CASSFLAGLNTGELFF	TGTGCCAGCAGCTTCTTAGCGGGATTGAACACCGGGGAGCTGTTTTTT
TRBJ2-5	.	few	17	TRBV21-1	CASSKSPAGRPPETQYF	TGTGCCAGCAGCAAAAGTCCAGCAGGGCGACCTCCGGAGACCCAGTACTTC
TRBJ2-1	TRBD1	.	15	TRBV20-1	CSAGAGTAHYNEQFF	TGCAGTGCTGGTGCCGGGACAGCACACTACAATGAGCAGTTCTTC
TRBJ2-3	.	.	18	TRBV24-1	CATSDLRTEVASTDTQYF	TGTGCCACCAGTGATTTGCGGACTGAGGTAGCGAGCACAGATACGCAGTATTTT
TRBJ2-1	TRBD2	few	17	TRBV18	CASSPTLAGSSYNEQFF	TGTGCCAGCTCACCAACCCTAGCGGGGTCCTCCTACAATGAGCAGTTCTTC
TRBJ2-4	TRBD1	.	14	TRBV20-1	CSARPGQGGYIQYF	TGCAGTGCTAGACCGGGACAGGGTGGGTACATTCAGTACTTC
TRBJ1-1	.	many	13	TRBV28	CASSLMGRTEAFF	TGTGCCAGCAGTTTAATGGGTCGCACTGAAGCTTTCTTT
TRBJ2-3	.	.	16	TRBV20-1	CSASDPGRGGTDTQYF	TGCAGTGCTAGCGATCCGGGGAGGGGGGGAACAGATACGCAGTATTTT
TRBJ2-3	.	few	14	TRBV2	CASKDPQSTDTQYF	TGTGCCTCCAAGGACCCCCAAAGCACAGATACGCAGTATTTT
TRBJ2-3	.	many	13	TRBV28	CASQRTGTDTQYF	TGTGCCAGCCAGAGGACGGGCACAGATACGCAGTATTTT
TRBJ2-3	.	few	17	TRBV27	CASGQGSRRTSTDTQYF	TGTGCCAGCGGCCAGGGGTCCCGGAGAACTAGCACAGATACGCAGTATTTT
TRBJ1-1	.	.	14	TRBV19	CASSIGGPGTEAFF	TGTGCCAGTAGTATAGGGGGGCCTGGCACTGAAGCTTTCTTT
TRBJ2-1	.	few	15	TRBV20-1	CSAPRLSGQYNEQFF	TGCAGTGCCCCACGACTATCGGGTCAGTACAATGAGCAGTTCTTC
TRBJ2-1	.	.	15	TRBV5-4	CASSIGGLRGDEQFF	TGTGCCAGCAGTATCGGGGGTCTTAGGGGCGATGAGCAGTTCTTC
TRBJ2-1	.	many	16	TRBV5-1	CASSLLLQGAYNEQFF	TGCGCCAGCAGCTTGTTATTACAGGGAGCCTACAATGAGCAGTTCTTC
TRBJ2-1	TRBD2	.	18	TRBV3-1	CAICKPGLARGRSGEQFF	TGTGCCATCTGCAAACCGGGACTAGCTCGTGGGAGGAGTGGTGAGCAGTTCTTC
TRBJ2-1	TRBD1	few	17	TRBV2	CASSGILGTGRYNEQFF	TGTGCCAGCAGTGGGATCCTCGGGACAGGGAGGTACAATGAGCAGTTCTTC
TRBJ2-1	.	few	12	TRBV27	CASSLYGNEQFF	TGTGCCAGCAGTTTATACGGCAATGAGCAGTTCTTC
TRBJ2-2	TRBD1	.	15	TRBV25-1	CASSASGTVAGELFF	TGTGCCAGCAGTGCATCCGGGACAGTTGCCGGGGAGCTGTTTTTT
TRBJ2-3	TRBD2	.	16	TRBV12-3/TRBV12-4	CASNLIAGAPTDTQYF	TGTGCCAGCAACCTTATAGCGGGGGCCCCCACAGATACGCAGTATTTT
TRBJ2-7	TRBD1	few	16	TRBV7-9	CASSADWGQERYEQYF	TGTGCCAGCAGCGCGGATTGGGGACAGGAGCGCTACGAGCAGTACTTC
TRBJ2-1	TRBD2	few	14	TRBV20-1	CSALAGGVPDEQFF	TGCAGTGCTCTAGCGGGAGGCGTACCGGATGAGCAGTTCTTC
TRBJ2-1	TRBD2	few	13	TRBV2	CASNRLASNEQFF	TGTGCCAGCAACAGACTAGCTTCCAATGAGCAGTTCTTC
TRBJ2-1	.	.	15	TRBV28	CASSSYRTPATEQFF	TGTGCCAGCAGTTCGTACCGGACCCCTGCCACTGAGCAGTTCTTC
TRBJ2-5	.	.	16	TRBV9	CASSVGDSTYQETQYF	TGTGCCAGCAGCGTAGGCGACAGCACGTACCAAGAGACCCAGTACTTC
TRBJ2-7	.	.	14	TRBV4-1	CASSQGQNTYEQYF	TGCGCCAGCAGCCAAGGACAGAACACCTACGAGCAGTACTTC
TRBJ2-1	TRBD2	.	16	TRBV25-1	CASSEIVGGPYNEQFF	TGTGCCAGCAGTGAAATAGTGGGAGGGCCCTACAATGAGCAGTTCTTC
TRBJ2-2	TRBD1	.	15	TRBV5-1	CASSADRGRTGELFF	TGCGCCAGCAGCGCGGACAGGGGGCGAACCGGGGAGCTGTTTTTT
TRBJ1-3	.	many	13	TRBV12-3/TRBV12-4	CASSPGGVDTIYF	TGTGCCAGCAGTCCCGGGGGGGTGGACACCATATATTTT
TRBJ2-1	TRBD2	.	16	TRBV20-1	CCATPVGGIPYNEQFF	TGCTGTGCCACCCCAGTCGGGGGGATACCCTACAATGAGCAGTTCTTC
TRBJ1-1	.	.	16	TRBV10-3	CAITSEGGLLNTEAFF	TGTGCCATCACTAGTGAGGGTGGGCTCTTGAACACTGAAGCTTTCTTT
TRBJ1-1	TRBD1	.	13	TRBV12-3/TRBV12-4	CASSRQGWPEAFF	TGTGCCAGCAGTCGACAGGGGTGGCCTGAAGCTTTCTTT
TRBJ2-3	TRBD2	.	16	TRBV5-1	CASSLTGTSATDTQYF	TGCGCCAGCAGCTTAACCGGGACTAGCGCCACAGATACGCAGTATTTT
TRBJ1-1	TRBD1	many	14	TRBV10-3	CAIRRDSGNTEAFF	TGTGCCATCAGGAGGGACAGTGGGAACACTGAAGCTTTCTTT
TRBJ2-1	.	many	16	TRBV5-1	CASSLALGRSYNEQFF	TGCGCCAGCAGCTTGGCCTTAGGAAGAAGCTACAATGAGCAGTTCTTC
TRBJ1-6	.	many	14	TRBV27	CASSQNTRGSPLHF	TGTGCCAGCAGCCAGAATACCCGAGGCTCACCCCTCCACTTT
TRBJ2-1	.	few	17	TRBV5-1	CASSRAFGNRIYNEQFF	TGCGCCAGCAGCCGGGCGTTTGGCAACAGGATCTACAATGAGCAGTTCTTC
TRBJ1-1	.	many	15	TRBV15	CATSRVAGLNTEAFF	TGTGCCACCAGCAGAGTGGCGGGTTTGAACACTGAAGCTTTCTTT
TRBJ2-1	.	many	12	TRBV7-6	CASSSPYNEQFF	TGTGCCAGCAGCTCGCCCTACAATGAGCAGTTCTTC
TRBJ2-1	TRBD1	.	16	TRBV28	CASSGDREVIYNEQFF	TGTGCCAGCAGTGGGGACAGGGAGGTGATCTACAATGAGCAGTTCTTC
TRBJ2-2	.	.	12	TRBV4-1	CASSPTNGELFF	TGCGCCAGCAGCCCGACGAACGGGGAGCTGTTTTTT
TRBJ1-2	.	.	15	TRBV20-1	CSARGPGQGNYGYTF	TGCAGTGCTAGAGGCCCGGGGCAGGGTAACTATGGCTACACCTTC
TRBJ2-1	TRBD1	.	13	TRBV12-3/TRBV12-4	CASSRTGDNEQFF	TGTGCCAGCAGTCGGACAGGAGACAATGAGCAGTTCTTC
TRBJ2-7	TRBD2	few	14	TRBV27	CASSLTGTSVEQYF	TGTGCCAGCAGTCTCACCGGGACTAGCGTCGAGCAGTACTTC
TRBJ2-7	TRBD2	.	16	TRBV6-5	CASSYSSLAGAYEQYF	TGTGCCAGCAGTTACTCGTCACTAGCGGGAGCCTACGAGCAGTACTTC
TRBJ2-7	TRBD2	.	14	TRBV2	CASSSGRKAYEQYF	TGTGCCAGCAGTAGCGGGAGAAAAGCCTACGAGCAGTACTTC
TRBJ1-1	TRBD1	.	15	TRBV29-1	CSVEGGTGVNTEAFF	TGCAGCGTTGAAGGTGGGACAGGGGTGAACACTGAAGCTTTCTTT
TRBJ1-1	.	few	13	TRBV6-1	CASLSQGGVEAFF	TGTGCCAGCCTCTCACAGGGCGGGGTAGAAGCTTTCTTT
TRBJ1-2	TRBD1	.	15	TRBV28	CASSFGTVLNYGYTF	TGTGCCAGCAGTTTCGGGACAGTTCTAAACTATGGCTACACCTTC